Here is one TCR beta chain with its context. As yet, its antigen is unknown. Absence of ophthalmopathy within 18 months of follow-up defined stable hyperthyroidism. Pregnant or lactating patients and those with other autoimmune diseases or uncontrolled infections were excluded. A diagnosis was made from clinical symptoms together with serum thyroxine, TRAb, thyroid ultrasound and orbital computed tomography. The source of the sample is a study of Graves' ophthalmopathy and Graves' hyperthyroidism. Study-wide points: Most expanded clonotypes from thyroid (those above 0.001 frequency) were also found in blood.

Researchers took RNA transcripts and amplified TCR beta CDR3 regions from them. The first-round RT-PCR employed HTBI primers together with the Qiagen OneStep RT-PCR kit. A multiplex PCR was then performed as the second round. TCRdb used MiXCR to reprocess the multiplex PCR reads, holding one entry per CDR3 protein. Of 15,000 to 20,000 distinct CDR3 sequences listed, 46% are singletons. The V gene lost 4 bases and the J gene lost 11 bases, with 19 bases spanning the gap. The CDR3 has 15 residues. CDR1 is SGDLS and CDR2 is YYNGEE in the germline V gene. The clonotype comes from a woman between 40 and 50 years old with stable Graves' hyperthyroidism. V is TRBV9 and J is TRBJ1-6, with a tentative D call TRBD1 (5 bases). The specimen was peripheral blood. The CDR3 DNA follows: TGTGCCAGCAGCACCTCGCCAGGGTCCAATCCACCCCTCCACTTT. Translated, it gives CASSTSPGSNPPLHF.